One and the same sample provided the 17 T cell receptor beta chains below, sequenced in a study of T cell changes during pregnancy in multiple sclerosis. Profiling relied on immunoSEQ multiplex PCR, and the TCRdb table lists in-frame clones only, not all of them. The data hold fewer than 95,000 clones, with around 93% observed a single time. This sample comprised peripheral blood, obtained in the third trimester of pregnancy. Source of these receptors: a female donor with multiple sclerosis, enrolled in a pregnancy study.

This clone was picked up one time. The chain has TRBV4-3 and TRBJ1-4; D may be TRBD1 (5 bases). Trimming took off 0 bases at V and 6 bases at J, with 23 bases between the two ends. CDR1 LGHNA and CDR2 YSLEER come from the germline V gene. The CDR3 totals 19 residues. The CDR3: CASSQDTWGGRKADEKLFF. The CDR3 DNA follows: TGCGCCAGCAGCCAAGATACCTGGGGGGGGAGGAAGGCCGATGAAAAACTGTTTTTT.

The chain combines TRBV28 with TRBJ1-2; D possibly corresponds to TRBD1 (6 bases). Germline lookup yields CDR1 MDHEN and CDR2 SYDVKM. The CDR3 is made up of 14 amino acids. Between the trimmed V and J ends, which lost 5 bases and 4 bases, there was a span of 14 bases. DNA for the CDR3: TGTGCCAGCAGTCTGGACAGAGTCCCCTATGGCTACACCTTC. It yields the protein CASSLDRVPYGYTF.

The genes are TRBV6-5 and TRBJ2-7; 9 nucleotides match TRBD2. The CDR3 totals 16 residues. V lost 2 bases, J lost 3 bases, and 8 bases stayed unmatched. CDR1 and CDR2 from the germline V gene are MNHEY and SVGAGI. DNA of the CDR3: TGTGCCAGCAGTTACCGGATCGCGGGAGGGTACTACGAGCAGTACTTC. Translation gives CASSYRIAGGYYEQYF.

This chain connects TRBV29-1 to TRBJ1-1; D unclear. CDR1 is SQVTM, CDR2 ANQGSEA, per germline. This CDR3 is 13 amino acids long. V was shortened by 4 bases and J by 4 bases, with 13 bases between the two germline ends. CDR3 coding DNA: TGCAGCGTTGTCGGGGTCGGAGTCACTGAAGCTTTCTTT. This gives the protein CSVVGVGVTEAFF.

The chain joins TRBV11-2 to TRBJ2-1; D might be TRBD1 (6 bases). V was pared by 5 bases and J by 6 bases, with 17 bases between. From germline, CDR1 is SGHAT and CDR2 FQNNGV. The CDR3 runs to 15 residues. The CDR3 bases are TGTGCCAGCAGCGTCCGGGACACCGGGTCCAATGAGCAGTTCTTC. Translation: CASSVRDTGSNEQFF. The whole variable domain, filled in from reference TRBV11-2 and TRBJ2-1, reads EAGVAQSPRYKIIEKRQSVAFWCNPISGHATLYWYQQILGQGPKLLIQFQNNGVVDDSQLPKDRFSAERLKGVDSTLKIQPAKLEDSAVYLCASSVRDTGSNEQFFGPGTRLTVL.

The chain combines TRBV5-1 with TRBJ2-5, with 11 bases aligning to TRBD2. The CDR3 is made up of 14 amino acids. The germline V gene has CDR1 SGHRS and CDR2 YFSETQ. V trimming: 2 bases; J trimming: 4 bases; junction bases outside the gene matches: 1. The DNA for the CDR3 is TGCGCCAGCAGCTTTACTAGCGGGAGAGAGACCCAGTACTTC. Translated, it gives CASSFTSGRETQYF.

This chain links TRBV10-3 with TRBJ2-7; TRBD1 might be the D (6 bases). The germline CDR1 and CDR2 sequences are ENHRY and SYGVKD. The CDR3 has 14 amino acids. V was shortened by 3 bases and J by 4 bases, with 13 bases between the two germline ends. The CDR3 nucleotides read TGTGCCATCAGTGAAGAGGACAGATCTTACGAGCAGTACTTC. Its translation is CAISEEDRSYEQYF.

The chain carries TRBV7-3 and TRBJ2-1; TRBD2 matches 7 bases. The ends lost 5 bases at V and 12 bases at J; junction bases unmatched: 16. CDR1 and CDR2 (germline): SGHTA, FQGTGA. CDR3 length: 15 residues. The CDR3 is CASSPIPRTSNGQFF. In DNA, the CDR3 is TGTGCCAGCAGCCCAATCCCACGGACTAGTAACGGGCAGTTCTTC. Combining the CDR3 with reference TRBV7-3 and TRBJ2-1 gives the whole variable domain GAGVSQTPSNKVTEKGKYVELRCDPISGHTALYWYRQSLGQGPEFLIYFQGTGAADDSGLPNDRFFAVRPEGSVSTLKIQRTERGDSAVYLCASSPIPRTSNGQFFGPGTRLTVL.

This chain uses TRBV27 with TRBJ2-3, with D tentatively TRBD1 (5 bases). CDR3 size: 13 residues. Germline V CDR1 and CDR2: MNHEY, SMNVEV (reference sequence). V shed 6 bases and J shed 5 bases, with 12 bases lying between them. As DNA, the CDR3 is TGTGCCAGCAGCTCAGGGAATGGAGATACGCAGTATTTT. This translates into CASSSGNGDTQYF.

This clone was seen only once. V gene TRBV7-9 combines with J gene TRBJ1-1; TRBD1 matches 7 bases. This CDR3 comprises 14 residues. V lost 5 bases, J lost 2 bases, and 5 bases stayed unmatched. Germline values: CDR1 SEHNR, CDR2 FQNEAQ (reference sequence). CDR3 in DNA: TGTGCCAGCAGCCGCGGACAGGACAACACTGAAGCTTTCTTT. Translation gives CASSRGQDNTEAFF.

This rearrangement joins TRBV14 to TRBJ1-3; D gene ambiguous. In germline, CDR1 is SGHDN, CDR2 FVKESK. V gave up 4 bases and J gave up 0 bases, with 10 bases separating them. The CDR3 length is 15 residues. The CDR3 DNA reads as TGTGCCAGCAGCCCCAGGATTTTCTCTGGAAACACCATATATTTT. Translation: CASSPRIFSGNTIYF.

This chain uses TRBV5-1 with TRBJ2-1, with D perhaps matching TRBD2 (5 bases). The CDR3 contains 16 residues. The V end lost 4 bases, the J end lost 5 bases, and 19 bases lay between the germline ends. Germline assignment: CDR1 SGHRS and CDR2 YFSETQ. CDR3 sequence reads: CASSSGGSGVDNEQFF. The CDR3 coding sequence is TGCGCCAGCAGCAGTGGCGGCTCCGGGGTAGACAATGAGCAGTTCTTC.

The V and J genes are TRBV4-2 and TRBJ2-4; D gene unclear. V gave up 8 bases and J gave up 1 base, with 9 bases separating them. Per germline, CDR1 LGHNA and CDR2 YNFKEQ. There are 13 residues in the CDR3. For the CDR3, the DNA is TGTGCCAGCGCCACTCGCGCCAAAAACATTCAGTACTTC. The encoded protein is CASATRAKNIQYF.

The DNA for the CDR3 is TGTGCCAGCAGCCCCGGACTAGCAGTAAATGAGCAGTTCTTC. This encodes CASSPGLAVNEQFF. This chain uses TRBV7-6 with TRBJ2-1; the match to TRBD2 covers 8 bases. From germline, CDR1 is SGHVS and CDR2 FNYEAQ. The CDR3 totals 14 residues. With 5 bases clipped from V and 7 bases from J, the junction kept 7 bases outside the gene matches.

This clone was detected only once. V gene TRBV19 combines with J gene TRBJ2-1; weak D call: TRBD1 (6 bases). The CDR3 runs to 16 residues. The V end was cut by 2 bases, the J end by 6 bases, with 17 bases between. Germline V gene sequence: CDR1 LNHDA, CDR2 SQIVND (reference sequence). The CDR3 sequence is CASSIRDNALFNEQFF. The CDR3 DNA follows: TGTGCCAGTAGTATAAGGGACAATGCATTGTTCAATGAGCAGTTCTTC.

This chain joins TRBV7-8 and TRBJ1-1; D may be TRBD1 (5 bases). CDR3 size: 16 residues. Germline CDR1 SGHVS, CDR2 FQNEAQ. Trimming took 5 bases from V and 0 from J, leaving 16 bases between them. CDR3 sequence: CASSIRLTDLNTEAFF. DNA of the CDR3: TGTGCCAGCAGCATCCGCTTGACAGATTTGAACACTGAAGCTTTCTTT.

This clone was picked up a small number of times. The chain joins TRBV19 to TRBJ2-7, with 9 bases identical to TRBD1. Germline CDR1 is LNHDA and CDR2 is SQIVND (reference sequence). V gave up 5 bases and J gave up 6 bases; unmatched junction bases: 5. CDR3 length equals 13 residues. The DNA of the CDR3 is TGTGCCAGTAGTGCAGGACAGGGGTCCGAGCAGTACTTC. This encodes CASSAGQGSEQYF.